The clone carrying this TCR beta chain has more than one count but fewer than ten. The antigen remains undetermined. This record comes from a study of post-analysis software for immune sequencing data. Turning to the study itself: The patients showed relapsing-remitting, secondary progressive and progressive-relapsing multiple sclerosis courses. Study results and limitations: Under F measure analysis, samples from one preparation batch co-clustered strongly. Compared with controls, patients showed significantly lower normalized Chao1 diversity. About five TRBV segments occurring more often in patients than controls included TRBV5-6, TRBV5-1 and TRBV20-1.

CDR3 size: 14 residues. CDR1 is KGHDR, CDR2 SFDVKD, per germline. V dropped 0 bases and J dropped 7 bases, with 9 bases sitting between them. The library was made from cDNA and included unique molecular identifiers. TCRdb processed the PCR reads anew with MiXCR; each CDR3 protein has one entry. The sample includes about 680,000 distinct CDR3 sequences, 55% to 70% of them seen just once. Sequencing was performed on blood. This sequence originates from a girl aged 2 to 9 with multiple sclerosis. The chain employs TRBV24-1 and TRBJ2-1; D call uncertain. The CDR3 here is CATSDLDNRNEQFF. The CDR3 DNA is TGTGCCACCAGTGATTTGGACAACCGAAATGAGCAGTTCTTC.